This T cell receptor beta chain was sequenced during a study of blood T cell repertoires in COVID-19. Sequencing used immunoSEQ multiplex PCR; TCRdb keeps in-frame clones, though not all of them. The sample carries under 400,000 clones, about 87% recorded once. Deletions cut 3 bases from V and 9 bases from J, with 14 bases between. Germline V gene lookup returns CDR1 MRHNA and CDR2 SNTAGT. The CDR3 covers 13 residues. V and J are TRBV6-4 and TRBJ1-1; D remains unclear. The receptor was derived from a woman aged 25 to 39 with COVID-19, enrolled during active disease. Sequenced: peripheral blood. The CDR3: CASSDPTSRQAFF. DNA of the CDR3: TGTGCCAGCAGTGATCCGACTTCCCGCCAAGCTTTCTTT.